This passage covers 17 T cell receptor beta chains from one sample sequenced in a study of Tregs in tolerant kidney transplant recipients. Data came from immunoSEQ multiplex PCR; TCRdb stores just in-frame clones and leaves some out. The table records 75,000 to 100,000 clones, approximately 90% of them present only once. The sample consisted of CD8+ T cells from blood. The receptor source for this set is a human donor in good health.

This clone was seen a single time. The V call is TRBV6-5, the J call TRBJ2-1; 9 bases line up with TRBD2. CDR3 length: 15 residues. Losses at the gene ends were 6 bases for V and 9 bases for J; bases not matched to a gene: 12. CDR1 is MNHEY and CDR2 is SVGAGI in the germline V gene. The CDR3, as DNA: TGTGCCAGCAGCTTTAGCGGGAGTATGGTCTTTGAGCAGTTCTTC. Protein: CASSFSGSMVFEQFF.

V gene TRBV5-1 combines with J gene TRBJ1-1; 7 bases agree with TRBD1. The CDR3 loop spans 14 amino acids. Germline V gene lookup returns CDR1 SGHRS and CDR2 YFSETQ. J gave up 4 bases and V 3 bases, and 6 bases lay outside the gene matches. Written as DNA, the CDR3 is TGCGCCAGCAGCTCAGGACAGGTGGGCACTGAAGCTTTCTTT. Its protein product is CASSSGQVGTEAFF.

This chain connects TRBV6-1 to TRBJ1-1; TRBD1 might be the D (5 bases). This CDR3 region has 12 residues. Germline V lookup: CDR1 MNHNS, CDR2 SASEGT. The germline V and J ends were trimmed by 10 bases and 10 bases, with 19 bases remaining between them. This chain's CDR3 is CATPKTVKRAFF. In nucleotides, the CDR3 is TGTGCCACCCCGAAGACAGTTAAAAGAGCTTTCTTT.

The chain carries TRBV10-1 and TRBJ2-2; D gene ambiguous. CDR1 WNHNN and CDR2 SYGVQD come from the germline V gene (reference sequence). This CDR3 spans 15 amino acids. V gave up 3 bases and J gave up 6 bases, with 14 bases separating them. CDR3 in amino acids: CASSDLSTGAGELFF. CDR3 bases: TGCGCCAGCAGTGACCTATCGACCGGCGCCGGGGAGCTGTTTTTT.

This rearrangement joins TRBV7-9 to TRBJ2-1; 14 bases map to TRBD2. V lost 1 base and J lost 8; bases outside the gene matches: 4. Per the germline V gene, CDR1 is SEHNR and CDR2 is FQNEAQ (reference sequence). There are 16 residues in the CDR3. The chain's CDR3 is CASSLGTSGRSYEQFF. CDR3 DNA sequence: TGTGCCAGCAGCTTAGGGACTAGCGGGAGGAGTTATGAGCAGTTCTTC.

The rearrangement joins TRBV27 to TRBJ2-2, with 11 nucleotides matching TRBD1. The CDR3 spans 16 residues. The ends lost 2 bases at V and 8 bases at J; junction bases unmatched: 7. Per the germline V gene, CDR1 is MNHEY and CDR2 is SMNVEV (reference sequence). For the CDR3, the DNA is TGTGCCAGCAGTTTAACACTTGGACAGGGGGCTGGGGAGCTGTTTTTT. As protein: CASSLTLGQGAGELFF.

The chain recombines TRBV5-6 with TRBJ1-2; unclear D gene. This CDR3 region has 14 residues. Trimming shortened V by 0 bases and J by 5 bases, and 11 bases separated the two germline ends. CDR1 SGHDT and CDR2 YYEEEE come from the germline V gene. CDR3 amino acids: CASSLGAGGYGYTF. CDR3 DNA: TGTGCCAGCAGCTTGGGTGCAGGAGGGTATGGCTACACCTTC. The variable domain in full, completed from reference TRBV5-6 and TRBJ1-2, reads DAGVTQSPTHLIKTRGQQVTLRCSPKSGHDTVSWYQQALGQGPQFIFQYYEEEERQRGNFPDRFSGHQFPNYSSELNVNALLLGDSALYLCASSLGAGGYGYTFGSGTRLTVV.

This chain links TRBV9 with TRBJ1-5; D might be TRBD1 (5 bases). V was shortened by 0 bases and J by 7 bases, with 11 bases between the two germline ends. In germline, CDR1 is SGDLS, CDR2 YYNGEE. The CDR3 consists of 14 residues. The CDR3 DNA reads TGTGCCAGCAGCGTAGGGGGGTTGAGGCAGCCCCAGCATTTT. Encoded protein: CASSVGGLRQPQHF. Combining the CDR3 with reference TRBV9 and TRBJ1-5 gives the whole variable domain DSGVTQTPKHLITATGQRVTLRCSPRSGDLSVYWYQQSLDQGLQFLIQYYNGEERAKGNILERFSAQQFPDLHSELNLSSLELGDSALYFCASSVGGLRQPQHFGDGTRLSIL.

The chain employs TRBV2 and TRBJ1-1; D unclear. Germline CDR1 reads SNHLY; CDR2 reads FYNNEI. Trimming stripped 4 bases from V and 3 bases from J, with 12 bases between. This CDR3 contains 14 residues. CDR3 in amino acids: CASSVGKRDTEAFF. The CDR3, as DNA: TGTGCCAGCAGTGTAGGTAAACGTGACACTGAAGCTTTCTTT.

The chain recombines TRBV30 with TRBJ2-6, with 7 bases identical to TRBD2. The CDR3 consists of 17 residues. V trimming: 0 bases; J trimming: 0 bases; junction bases outside the gene matches: 5. Germline V lookup: CDR1 GTSNPN, CDR2 SVGIG (reference sequence). In DNA, the CDR3 is TGTGCCTGGAGTGTTCGGGGGGTTTTCTCTGGGGCCAACGTCCTGACTTTC. The encoded protein is CAWSVRGVFSGANVLTF.

The chain carries TRBV20-1 and TRBJ2-1; D call uncertain. The V gene's germline CDR1 is DFQATT and CDR2 SNEGSKA (reference sequence). The V and J ends lost 3 bases and 6 bases respectively, with 6 bases between them. The CDR3 spans 11 residues. CDR3 region: CSASLGNEQFF. The DNA for the CDR3 is TGCAGTGCTAGTCTGGGCAATGAGCAGTTCTTC.

The gene calls are TRBV27 and TRBJ2-7; 8 nucleotides match TRBD2. The V gene's germline CDR1 is MNHEY and CDR2 SMNVEV (reference sequence). After removal of 7 bases from V and 0 bases from J, the junction contained 11 bases not matched to a gene. The CDR3 loop spans 16 amino acids. CDR3: CASTWTSSSTSYEQYF. The CDR3 DNA is TGTGCCAGCACATGGACTAGCTCGTCAACCTCCTACGAGCAGTACTTC.

This clone has a single count. This chain uses TRBV7-3 with TRBJ2-3, with TRBD2 matching over 12 bases. The CDR3 covers 16 residues. V shed 5 bases, J shed 5 bases, and the junction held 8 bases outside the gene matches. Per the germline V gene, CDR1 is SGHTA and CDR2 is FQGTGA. CDR3 coding DNA: TGTGCCAGCAGCCTTCTAGCGGGGGGGTCTGAAGATACGCAGTATTTT. Encoded protein: CASSLLAGGSEDTQYF.

This clone has more than one count but fewer than ten. The genes are TRBV27 and TRBJ2-7; D is perhaps TRBD2 (6 bases). The CDR3 covers 15 residues. In germline, CDR1 is MNHEY, CDR2 SMNVEV (reference sequence). Deletions cut 5 bases from V and 0 bases from J, with 14 bases between. The CDR3 DNA follows: TGTGCCAGCAGTCCGGGACTCAGGAGCTCCTACGAGCAGTACTTC. It codes for CASSPGLRSSYEQYF.

The chain has TRBV15 and TRBJ1-1; TRBD1 might be the D (5 bases). In germline, CDR1 is LNHNV, CDR2 YYDKDF (reference sequence). The V end lost 0 bases, the J end lost 3 bases, and 8 bases lay between the germline ends. The CDR3 is made up of 14 amino acids. CDR3 coding DNA: TGTGCCACCAGCAGAGATGGGGGTTACACTGAAGCTTTCTTT. Its translation is CATSRDGGYTEAFF.

The chain uses TRBV7-3 and TRBJ2-5; TRBD2 aligns across 8 bases. CDR1 is SGHTA and CDR2 is FQGTGA in the germline V gene. The CDR3 has 15 amino acids. Trimming at V came to 2 bases and at J to 2 bases, leaving 4 bases not matched to a gene. This CDR3 is CASSLGLADQETQYF. The DNA for the CDR3 is TGTGCCAGCAGCTTAGGACTAGCTGATCAAGAGACCCAGTACTTC.

The rearrangement joins TRBV11-2 to TRBJ2-7, with D hard to call. V shed 5 bases and J shed 2 bases, with 13 bases lying between them. Germline V gene sequence: CDR1 SGHAT, CDR2 FQNNGV. The CDR3 loop spans 14 amino acids. The CDR3 DNA sequence: TGTGCCAGCAGCGGGGTGACAATAACCTACGAGCAGTACTTC. It specifies CASSGVTITYEQYF.